The next 3 T cell receptor beta chains were all read from a single sample in a study of CD8 T cells in ankylosing spondylitis. Study outcomes and limitations: A motif in TCR beta, a set of 8 or 9 highly homologous variants, appeared characteristic of ankylosing spondylitis blood.

No antigen is known for these receptors. MiXCR, applied by TCRdb to the 5' RACE reads, yields one record per CDR3 protein. The sample consists of about 220,000 distinct CDR3 sequences, approximately 20% of them appearing once. The sequenced sample consisted of blood, either unsorted or a sorted T cell fraction (not recorded which). These receptors were taken from a male donor with ankylosing spondylitis.

This clonotype was found a few times. V usage is TRBV6-6 and J usage is TRBJ2-3, with D unclear. Germline lookup yields CDR1 MNHNY and CDR2 SVGAGI (reference sequence). There are 13 residues in the CDR3. V gave up 2 bases and J gave up 3 bases, with 6 bases separating them. CDR3 sequence reads: CASSYTITDTQYF. CDR3 in DNA: TGTGCCAGCAGTTACACCATTACAGATACGCAGTATTTT.

Ten or more counts support this clonotype. The rearrangement links TRBV20-1 to TRBJ1-2; possible D gene TRBD1, 6 bases. V was pared by 6 bases and J by 6 bases, with 14 bases between. This CDR3 spans 12 amino acids. Germline V lookup: CDR1 DFQATT, CDR2 SNEGSKA (reference sequence). The CDR3 spells CSATLTGHGYTF. CDR3 nucleotide sequence: TGCAGTGCCACGTTGACAGGACATGGCTACACCTTC.

The chain recombines TRBV6-2 or TRBV6-3 with TRBJ2-2; the match to TRBD2 covers 7 bases. V lost 6 bases and J lost 7; bases outside the gene matches: 11. CDR1 and CDR2 from the germline V gene are MNHEY and SVGEGT. The CDR3 has 15 amino acids. The CDR3 bases are TGTGCCAGCAGCCCCGAAGCGGGGTGGGACGGGGAGCTGTTTTTT. Its protein is CASSPEAGWDGELFF.